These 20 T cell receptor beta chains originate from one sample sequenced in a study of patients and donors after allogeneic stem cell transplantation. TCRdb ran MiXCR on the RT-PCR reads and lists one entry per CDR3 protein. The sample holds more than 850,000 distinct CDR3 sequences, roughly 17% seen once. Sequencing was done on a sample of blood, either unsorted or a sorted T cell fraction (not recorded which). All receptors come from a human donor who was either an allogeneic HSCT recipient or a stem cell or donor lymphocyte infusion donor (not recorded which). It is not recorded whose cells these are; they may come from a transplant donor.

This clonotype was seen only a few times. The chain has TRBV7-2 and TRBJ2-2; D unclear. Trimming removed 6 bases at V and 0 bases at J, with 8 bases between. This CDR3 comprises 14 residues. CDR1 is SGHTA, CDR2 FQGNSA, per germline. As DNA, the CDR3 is TGTGCCAGCAGTATGGACGCGAACACCGGGGAGCTGTTTTTT. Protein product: CASSMDANTGELFF.

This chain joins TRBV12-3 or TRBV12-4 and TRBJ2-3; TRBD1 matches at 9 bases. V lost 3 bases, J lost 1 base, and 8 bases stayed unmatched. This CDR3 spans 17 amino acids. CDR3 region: CASSFRTGDYGTDTQYF. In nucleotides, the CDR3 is TGTGCCAGCAGTTTTAGGACAGGGGATTATGGCACAGATACGCAGTATTTT.

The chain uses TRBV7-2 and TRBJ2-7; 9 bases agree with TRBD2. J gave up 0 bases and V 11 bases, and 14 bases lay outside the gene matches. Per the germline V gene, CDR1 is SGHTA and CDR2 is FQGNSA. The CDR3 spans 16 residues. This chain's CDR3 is CAGSIGASGASYEQYF. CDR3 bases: TGTGCCGGAAGCATAGGGGCTAGCGGGGCCTCCTACGAGCAGTACTTC.

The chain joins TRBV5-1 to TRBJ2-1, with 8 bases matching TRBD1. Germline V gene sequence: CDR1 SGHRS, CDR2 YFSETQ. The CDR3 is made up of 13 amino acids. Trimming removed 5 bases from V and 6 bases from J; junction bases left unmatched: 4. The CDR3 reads CASSKDRVNEQFF. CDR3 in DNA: TGCGCCAGCAGTAAGGACAGGGTCAATGAGCAGTTCTTC.

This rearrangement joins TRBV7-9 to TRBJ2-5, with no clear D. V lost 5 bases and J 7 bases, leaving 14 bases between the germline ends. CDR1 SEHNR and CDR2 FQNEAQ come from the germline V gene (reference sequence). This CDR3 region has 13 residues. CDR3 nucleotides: TGTGCCAGCAGCCCCACCCCGAAAGGGACCCAGTACTTC. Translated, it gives CASSPTPKGTQYF.

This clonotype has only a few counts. CDR3 nucleotides: TGCGCCAGCAGCTTGGCCGTGGGCAGTAACACTGAAGCTTTCTTT. It translates to CASSLAVGSNTEAFF. V usage is TRBV5-1 and J usage is TRBJ1-1; no firm D call. V was cut by 0 bases and J by 2 bases, with 11 bases left in between. The CDR3 consists of 15 residues. Germline V gene data show CDR1 as SGHRS and CDR2 as YFSETQ.

CDR3 residues: CASSDNQLAGGPFINEQFF. The CDR3 DNA reads TGTGCCAGCAGCGACAATCAACTAGCGGGAGGGCCTTTTATCAATGAGCAGTTCTTC. The chain joins TRBV12-3 or TRBV12-4 to TRBJ2-1, with 13 bases that match TRBD2. The CDR3 spans 19 residues. V trimming: 6 bases; J trimming: 6 bases; junction bases outside the gene matches: 17.

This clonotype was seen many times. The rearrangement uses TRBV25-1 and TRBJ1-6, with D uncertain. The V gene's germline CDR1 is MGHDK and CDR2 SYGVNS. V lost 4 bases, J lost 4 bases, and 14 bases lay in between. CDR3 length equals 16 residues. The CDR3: CASSGVAKGYNSPLHF. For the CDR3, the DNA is TGTGCCAGCAGTGGTGTAGCCAAGGGTTATAATTCACCCCTCCACTTT.

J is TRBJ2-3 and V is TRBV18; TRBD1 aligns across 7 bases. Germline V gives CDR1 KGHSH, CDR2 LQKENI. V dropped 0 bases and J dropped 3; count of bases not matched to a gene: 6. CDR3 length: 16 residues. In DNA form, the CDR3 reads TGTGCCAGCTCACCACCGGGAGACAGGGCGACAGATACGCAGTATTTT. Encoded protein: CASSPPGDRATDTQYF. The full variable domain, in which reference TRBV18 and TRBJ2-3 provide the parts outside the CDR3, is NAGVMQNPRHLVRRRGQEARLRCSPMKGHSHVYWYRQLPEEGLKFMVYLQKENIIDESGMPKERFSAEFPKEGPSILRIQQVVRGDSAAYFCASSPPGDRATDTQYFGPGTRLTVL.

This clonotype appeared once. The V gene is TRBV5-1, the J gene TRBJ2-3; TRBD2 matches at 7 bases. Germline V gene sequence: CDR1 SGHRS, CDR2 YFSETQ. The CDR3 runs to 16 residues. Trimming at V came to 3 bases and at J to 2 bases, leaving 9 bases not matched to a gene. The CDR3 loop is CASSSSPGLNTDTQYF. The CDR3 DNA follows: TGCGCCAGCAGCTCGTCCCCGGGACTAAACACAGATACGCAGTATTTT.

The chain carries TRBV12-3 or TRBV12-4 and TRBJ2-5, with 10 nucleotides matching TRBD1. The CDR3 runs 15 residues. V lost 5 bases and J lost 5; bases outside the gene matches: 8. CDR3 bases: TGTGCCAGCAGTCCGGGACAGGGGATAAGGGAGACCCAGTACTTC. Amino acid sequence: CASSPGQGIRETQYF.

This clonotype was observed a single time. The CDR3 protein is CASSSLGQGRGYTF. CDR3 coding DNA: TGTGCCAGCAGTTCCCTTGGACAGGGGCGCGGCTACACCTTC. The chain employs TRBV28 and TRBJ1-2, with 9 bases that match TRBD1. Trimming removed 4 bases from V and 8 bases from J; junction bases left unmatched: 8. The CDR3 extends over 14 amino acids. Germline lookup yields CDR1 MDHEN and CDR2 SYDVKM.

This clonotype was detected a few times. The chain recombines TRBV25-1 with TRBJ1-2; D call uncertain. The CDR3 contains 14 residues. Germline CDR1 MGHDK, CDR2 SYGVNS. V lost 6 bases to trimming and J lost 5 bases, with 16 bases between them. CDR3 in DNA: TGTGCCAGCAGATACACCGGGTCCACATATGGCTACACCTTC. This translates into CASRYTGSTYGYTF.

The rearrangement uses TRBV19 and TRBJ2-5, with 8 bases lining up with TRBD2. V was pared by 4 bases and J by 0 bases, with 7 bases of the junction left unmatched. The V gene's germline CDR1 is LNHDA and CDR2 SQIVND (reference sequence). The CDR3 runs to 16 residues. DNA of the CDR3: TGTGCCAGTAGTAAATCGCGGGGGGTGTACCAAGAGACCCAGTACTTC. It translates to CASSKSRGVYQETQYF.

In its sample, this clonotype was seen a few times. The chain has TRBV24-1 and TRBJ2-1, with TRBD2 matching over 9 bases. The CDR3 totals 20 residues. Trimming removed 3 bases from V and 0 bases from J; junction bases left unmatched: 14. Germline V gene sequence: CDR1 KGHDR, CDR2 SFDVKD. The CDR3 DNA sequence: TGTGCCACCAGTGATCCGGGGGTAGCGGGAGAAGAAGGCTCCTACAATGAGCAGTTCTTC. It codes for CATSDPGVAGEEGSYNEQFF.

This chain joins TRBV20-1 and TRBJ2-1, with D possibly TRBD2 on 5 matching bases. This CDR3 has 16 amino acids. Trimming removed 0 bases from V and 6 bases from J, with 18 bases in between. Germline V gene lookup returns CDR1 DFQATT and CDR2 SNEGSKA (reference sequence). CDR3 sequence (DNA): TGCAGTGCTAGAGATGGGAGTGGGATACGGGGCAATGAGCAGTTCTTC. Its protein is CSARDGSGIRGNEQFF.

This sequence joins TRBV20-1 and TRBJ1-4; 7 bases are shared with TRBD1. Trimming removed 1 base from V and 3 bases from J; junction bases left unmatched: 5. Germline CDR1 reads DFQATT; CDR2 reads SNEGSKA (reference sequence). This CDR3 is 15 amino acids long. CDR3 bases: TGCAGTGCTAGAGGACAGGGTAACGCTAATGAAAAACTGTTTTTT. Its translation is CSARGQGNANEKLFF.

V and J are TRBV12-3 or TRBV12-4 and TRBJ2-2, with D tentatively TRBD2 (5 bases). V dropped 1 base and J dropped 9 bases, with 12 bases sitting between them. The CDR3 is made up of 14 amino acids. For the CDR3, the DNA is TGTGCCAGCAGTTTAGGGGAGAAGGTCAGGGAGCTGTTTTTT. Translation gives CASSLGEKVRELFF.

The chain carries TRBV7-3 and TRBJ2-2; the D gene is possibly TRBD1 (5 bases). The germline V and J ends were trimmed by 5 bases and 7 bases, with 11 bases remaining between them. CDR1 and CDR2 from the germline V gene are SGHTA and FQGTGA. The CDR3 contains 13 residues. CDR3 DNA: TGTGCCAGCAGCCGTATGGGGCACGGGGAGCTGTTTTTT. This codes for CASSRMGHGELFF.

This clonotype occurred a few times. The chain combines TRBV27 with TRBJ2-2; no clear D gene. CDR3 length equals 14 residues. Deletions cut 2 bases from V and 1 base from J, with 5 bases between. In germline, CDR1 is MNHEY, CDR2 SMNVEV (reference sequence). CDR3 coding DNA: TGTGCCAGCAGTTTAGTGATGAACACCGGGGAGCTGTTTTTT. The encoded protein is CASSLVMNTGELFF.